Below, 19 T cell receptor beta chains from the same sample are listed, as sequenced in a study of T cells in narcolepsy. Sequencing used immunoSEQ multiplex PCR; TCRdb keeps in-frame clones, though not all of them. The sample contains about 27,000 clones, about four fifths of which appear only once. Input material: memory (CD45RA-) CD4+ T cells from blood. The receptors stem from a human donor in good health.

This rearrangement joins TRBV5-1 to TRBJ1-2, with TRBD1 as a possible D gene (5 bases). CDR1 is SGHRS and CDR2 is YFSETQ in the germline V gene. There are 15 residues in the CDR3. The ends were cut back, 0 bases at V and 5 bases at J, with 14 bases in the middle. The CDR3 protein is CASSLGGTEEYGYTF. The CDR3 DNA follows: TGCGCCAGCAGCTTGGGCGGGACTGAGGAATATGGCTACACCTTC.

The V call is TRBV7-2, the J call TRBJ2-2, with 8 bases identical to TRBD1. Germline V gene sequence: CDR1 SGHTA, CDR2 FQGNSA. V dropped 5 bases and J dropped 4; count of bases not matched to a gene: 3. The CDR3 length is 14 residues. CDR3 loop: CASSTTGGTGELFF. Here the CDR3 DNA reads TGTGCCAGCAGCACCACAGGGGGCACCGGGGAGCTGTTTTTT.

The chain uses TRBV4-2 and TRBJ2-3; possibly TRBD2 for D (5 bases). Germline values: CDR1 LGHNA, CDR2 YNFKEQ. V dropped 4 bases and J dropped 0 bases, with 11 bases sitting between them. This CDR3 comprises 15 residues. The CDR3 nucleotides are TGTGCCAGCAGCCGCCAACCGGGGAGCACAGATACGCAGTATTTT. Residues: CASSRQPGSTDTQYF.

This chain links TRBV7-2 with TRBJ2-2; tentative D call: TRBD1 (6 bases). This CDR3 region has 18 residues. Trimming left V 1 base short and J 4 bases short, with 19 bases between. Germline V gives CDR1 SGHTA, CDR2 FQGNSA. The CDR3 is CASSLGRQAHRSTGELFF. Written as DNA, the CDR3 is TGTGCCAGCAGCTTAGGTAGACAGGCCCACCGTAGCACCGGGGAGCTGTTTTTT.

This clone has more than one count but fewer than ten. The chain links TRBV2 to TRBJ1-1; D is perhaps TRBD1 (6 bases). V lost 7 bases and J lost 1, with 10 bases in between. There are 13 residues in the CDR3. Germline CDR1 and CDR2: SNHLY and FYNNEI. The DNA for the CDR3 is TGTGCCAGCAAGGGGGACTCGAACACTGAAGCTTTCTTT. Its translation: CASKGDSNTEAFF.

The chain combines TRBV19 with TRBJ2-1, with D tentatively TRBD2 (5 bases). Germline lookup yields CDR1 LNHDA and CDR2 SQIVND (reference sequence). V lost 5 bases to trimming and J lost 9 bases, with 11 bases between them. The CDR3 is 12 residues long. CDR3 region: CASSRTSGEQFF. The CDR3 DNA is TGTGCCAGTAGTCGAACGAGCGGTGAGCAGTTCTTC. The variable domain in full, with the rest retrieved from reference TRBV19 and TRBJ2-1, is DGGITQSPKYLFRKEGQNVTLSCEQNLNHDAMYWYRQDPGQGLRLIYYSQIVNDFQKGDIAEGYSVSREKKESFPLTVTSAQKNPTAFYLCASSRTSGEQFFGPGTRLTVL.

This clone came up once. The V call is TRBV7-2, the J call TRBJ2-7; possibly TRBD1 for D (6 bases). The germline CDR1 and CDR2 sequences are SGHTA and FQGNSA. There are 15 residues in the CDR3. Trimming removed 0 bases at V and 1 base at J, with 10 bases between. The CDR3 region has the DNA TGTGCCAGCAGCTTAGCCGGGACATTTTCCTACGAGCAGTACTTC. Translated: CASSLAGTFSYEQYF.

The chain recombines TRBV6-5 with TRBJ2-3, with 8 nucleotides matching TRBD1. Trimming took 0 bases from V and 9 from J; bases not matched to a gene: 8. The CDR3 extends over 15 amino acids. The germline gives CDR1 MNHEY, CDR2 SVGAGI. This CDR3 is CASSYSGTGIWTQYF. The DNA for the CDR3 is TGTGCCAGCAGTTACTCGGGGACAGGCATTTGGACGCAGTATTTT.

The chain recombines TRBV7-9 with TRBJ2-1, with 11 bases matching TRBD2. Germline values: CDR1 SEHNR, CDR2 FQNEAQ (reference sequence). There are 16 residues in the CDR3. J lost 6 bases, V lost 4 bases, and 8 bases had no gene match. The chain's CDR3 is CASSSNLAGGLNEQFF. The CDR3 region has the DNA TGTGCCAGCAGCTCAAACCTAGCGGGAGGCCTCAATGAGCAGTTCTTC.

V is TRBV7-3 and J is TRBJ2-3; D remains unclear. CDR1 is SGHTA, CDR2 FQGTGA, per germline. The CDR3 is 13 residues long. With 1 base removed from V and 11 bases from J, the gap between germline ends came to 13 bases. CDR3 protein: CASSLNRQSKQYF. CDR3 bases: TGTGCCAGCAGCTTAAATAGGCAGTCCAAGCAGTATTTT. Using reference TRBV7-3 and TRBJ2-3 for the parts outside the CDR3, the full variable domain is GAGVSQTPSNKVTEKGKYVELRCDPISGHTALYWYRQSLGQGPEFLIYFQGTGAADDSGLPNDRFFAVRPEGSVSTLKIQRTERGDSAVYLCASSLNRQSKQYFGPGTRLTVL.

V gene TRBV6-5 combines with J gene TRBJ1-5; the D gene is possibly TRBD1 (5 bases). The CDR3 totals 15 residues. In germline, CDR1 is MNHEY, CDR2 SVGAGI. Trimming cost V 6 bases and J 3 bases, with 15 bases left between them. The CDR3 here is CASRQDSAFNQPQHF. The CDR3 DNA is TGTGCCAGCAGGCAAGACAGCGCCTTCAATCAGCCCCAGCATTTT.

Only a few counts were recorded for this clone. The CDR3 loop reads CASSPTANEKLFF. The DNA for the CDR3 is TGTGCCAGCTCACCTACAGCGAATGAAAAACTGTTTTTT. The chain has TRBV18 and TRBJ1-4; D is uncertain. Germline lookup yields CDR1 KGHSH and CDR2 LQKENI. Trimming left V 3 bases short and J 5 bases short, with 7 bases between. The CDR3 runs to 13 residues. The variable domain in full, with the rest retrieved from reference TRBV18 and TRBJ1-4, is NAGVMQNPRHLVRRRGQEARLRCSPMKGHSHVYWYRQLPEEGLKFMVYLQKENIIDESGMPKERFSAEFPKEGPSILRIQQVVRGDSAAYFCASSPTANEKLFFGSGTQLSVL.

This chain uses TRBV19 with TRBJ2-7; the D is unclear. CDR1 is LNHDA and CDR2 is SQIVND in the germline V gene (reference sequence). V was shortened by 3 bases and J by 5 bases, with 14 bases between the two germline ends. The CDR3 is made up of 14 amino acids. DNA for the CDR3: TGTGCCAGTAGTATCAGTATCTGGCGCGACGAGCAGTACTTC. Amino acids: CASSISIWRDEQYF. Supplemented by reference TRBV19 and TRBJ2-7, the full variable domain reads DGGITQSPKYLFRKEGQNVTLSCEQNLNHDAMYWYRQDPGQGLRLIYYSQIVNDFQKGDIAEGYSVSREKKESFPLTVTSAQKNPTAFYLCASSISIWRDEQYFGPGTRLTVT.

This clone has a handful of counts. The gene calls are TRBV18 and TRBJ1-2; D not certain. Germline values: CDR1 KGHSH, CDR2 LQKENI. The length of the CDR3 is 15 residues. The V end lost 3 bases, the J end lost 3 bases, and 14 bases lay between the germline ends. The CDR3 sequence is CASSPDEGEDYGYTF. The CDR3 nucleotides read TGTGCCAGCTCACCTGATGAGGGTGAAGACTATGGCTACACCTTC.

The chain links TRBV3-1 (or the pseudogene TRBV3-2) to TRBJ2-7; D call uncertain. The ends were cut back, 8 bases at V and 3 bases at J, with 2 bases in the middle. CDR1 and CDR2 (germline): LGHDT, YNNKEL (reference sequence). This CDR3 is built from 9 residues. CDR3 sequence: CASYYEQYF. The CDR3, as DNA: TGTGCCAGCTACTACGAGCAGTACTTC.

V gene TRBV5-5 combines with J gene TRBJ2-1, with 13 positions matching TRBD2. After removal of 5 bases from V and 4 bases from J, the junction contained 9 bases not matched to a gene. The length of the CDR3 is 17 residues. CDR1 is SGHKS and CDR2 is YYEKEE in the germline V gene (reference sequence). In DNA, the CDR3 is TGTGCCAGCAGACCCCGGACTAGCGGGAGCCTGTACAATGAGCAGTTCTTC. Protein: CASRPRTSGSLYNEQFF.

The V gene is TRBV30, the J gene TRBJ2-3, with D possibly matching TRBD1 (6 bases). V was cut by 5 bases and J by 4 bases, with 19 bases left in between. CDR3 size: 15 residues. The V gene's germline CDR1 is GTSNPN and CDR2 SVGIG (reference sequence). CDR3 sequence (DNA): TGTGCCTGGGACCGCGCAGGGGCCCGCCCAGATACGCAGTATTTT. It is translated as CAWDRAGARPDTQYF.

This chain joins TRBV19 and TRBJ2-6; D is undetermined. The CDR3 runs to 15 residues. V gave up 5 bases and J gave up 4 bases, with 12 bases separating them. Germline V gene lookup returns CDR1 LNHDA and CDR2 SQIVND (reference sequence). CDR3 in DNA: TGTGCCAGTAGTGCCTCAACAAAAGGGGCCAACGTCCTGACTTTC. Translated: CASSASTKGANVLTF.

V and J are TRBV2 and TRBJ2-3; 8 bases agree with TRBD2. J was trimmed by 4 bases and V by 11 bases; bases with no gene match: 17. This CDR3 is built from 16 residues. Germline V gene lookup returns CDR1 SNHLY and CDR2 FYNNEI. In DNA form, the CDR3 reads TGTGCCGGACAAACTGGACTAGCAGATTTTCCAGATACGCAGTATTTT. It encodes CAGQTGLADFPDTQYF.